The T cell receptor (beta chain) described here comes from a study of blood T cell repertoires in COVID-19. Study-wide context: COVID-19 samples, acute and convalescent, were from the United States, Italy and Spain. The analysed material was cDNA or gDNA that came from T cells, B-cell-depleted T cells, or PBMCs.

Germline V gene data show CDR1 as SNHLY and CDR2 as FYNNEI. V shed 6 bases and J shed 2 bases, with 14 bases lying between them. The length of the CDR3 is 14 residues. Per the authors' pipeline: Reference gene primer amplification gave nucleated cell count estimates. Repertoires were generated with immunoSEQ multiplex PCR, while TCRdb's copy carries only in-frame clones and drops some. V, J and clone size are those of that table, while D and trimming were read from the DNA. The table has about 59,000 clones, roughly 87% seen once. The sequence was obtained from a man older than 75 in a cohort sampled during active COVID-19. J is TRBJ2-7 and V is TRBV2; perhaps TRBD2 as D (5 bases). Sample: peripheral blood. For the CDR3, the DNA is TGTGCCAGCAGGCCGCGGGCGAACACCTACGAGCAGTACTTC. It encodes CASRPRANTYEQYF. The full variable domain, its missing parts supplied by reference TRBV2 and TRBJ2-7, is EPEVTQTPSHQVTQMGQEVILRCVPISNHLYFYWYRQILGQKVEFLVSFYNNEISEKSEIFDDQFSVERPDGSNFTLKIRSTKLEDSAMYFCASRPRANTYEQYFGPGTRLTVT.